The rows below give T cell receptor beta chains drawn from one sample of a study of T cell responses to AZD1222 COVID-19 vaccine. Assay: immunoSEQ multiplex PCR; the TCRdb copy retains only in-frame clones and omits some. The data show approximately 68,000 clones, 88% seen once. Here the sequenced sample was peripheral blood, taken 28 days after the second dose of the MenACWY control vaccine. Every receptor here comes from an adult who received the MenACWY meningococcal vaccine as a control. The CDR3 runs from the conserved cysteine through the conserved F or W.

j_gene: TRBJ1-2
v_gene: TRBV24-1
CDR3aa: CATGGGQEDGYTF

j_gene: TRBJ1-3
v_gene: TRBV7-2
CDR3aa: CASSPRRTGDGNTIYF

j_gene: TRBJ2-2
v_gene: TRBV5-1
CDR3aa: CASSPQGAYTGELFF

j_gene: TRBJ1-1
v_gene: TRBV5-1
CDR3aa: CASSQTGHTEAFF

j_gene: TRBJ2-7
v_gene: TRBV6-5
CDR3aa: CASATIAGAQEQYF

j_gene: TRBJ2-7
v_gene: TRBV27
CDR3aa: CASSRGPGDAGEQYF

j_gene: TRBJ1-6
v_gene: TRBV5-1
CDR3aa: CASSRSIFGENSPLHF

j_gene: TRBJ1-4
v_gene: TRBV7-2
CDR3aa: CASSPEGAGNNEKLFF

j_gene: TRBJ1-5
v_gene: TRBV6-5
CDR3aa: CASSPAGETQPQHF

j_gene: TRBJ1-1
v_gene: TRBV30
CDR3aa: CAWGDYTEAFF

j_gene: TRBJ1-4
v_gene: TRBV30
CDR3aa: CAWSVIREKLFF

j_gene: TRBJ1-2
v_gene: TRBV4-2
CDR3aa: CASSQDEGAGYGYTF

j_gene: TRBJ1-5
v_gene: TRBV10-3
CDR3aa: CAIQDSNQPQHF

j_gene: TRBJ2-7
v_gene: TRBV29-1
CDR3aa: CSVSSRLAGGPLYEQYF

j_gene: TRBJ2-1
v_gene: TRBV7-2
CDR3aa: CASSSATGGYNEQFF

j_gene: TRBJ1-4
v_gene: TRBV19
CDR3aa: CASSAAGTGVEKLFF

j_gene: TRBJ2-2
v_gene: TRBV28
CDR3aa: CASSRQITGELFF

j_gene: TRBJ2-5
v_gene: TRBV29-1
CDR3aa: CSVEEGGEETQYF

j_gene: TRBJ1-2
v_gene: TRBV27
CDR3aa: CASSLWGRGDGYTF

j_gene: TRBJ2-2
v_gene: TRBV7-8
CDR3aa: CASSATQGTNTGELFF

j_gene: TRBJ1-3
v_gene: TRBV28
CDR3aa: CASSLYRQGKGSGNTIYF

j_gene: TRBJ1-1
v_gene: TRBV6-4
CDR3aa: CASSYEENTEAFF

j_gene: TRBJ2-7
v_gene: TRBV5-4
CDR3aa: CASSWDLYSYEQYF

j_gene: TRBJ2-7
v_gene: TRBV7-9
CDR3aa: CASSLGQAGEREQYF

j_gene: TRBJ2-7
v_gene: TRBV10-3
CDR3aa: CATAPQGHEQYF

j_gene: TRBJ2-7
v_gene: TRBV11-1
CDR3aa: CASGGLGYEQYF

j_gene: TRBJ2-5
v_gene: TRBV4-2
CDR3aa: CASSQGRGIQETQYF

j_gene: TRBJ2-1
v_gene: TRBV10-3
CDR3aa: CAISPGGEGNEQFF

j_gene: TRBJ2-2
v_gene: TRBV24-1
CDR3aa: CATSDLGGWGTGELFF

j_gene: TRBJ1-1
v_gene: TRBV7-2
CDR3aa: CASSAQKDTEAFF

j_gene: TRBJ1-4
v_gene: TRBV7-8
CDR3aa: CASSRGTVGNEKLFF

j_gene: TRBJ1-5
v_gene: TRBV19
CDR3aa: CASAPGTALSNQPQHF

j_gene: TRBJ2-5
v_gene: TRBV7-9
CDR3aa: CASSHHQGGKTQYF

j_gene: TRBJ2-2
v_gene: TRBV7-8
CDR3aa: CASSLMLAGNTGELFF

j_gene: TRBJ2-1
v_gene: TRBV19
CDR3aa: CASGTSGNNEQFF

j_gene: TRBJ2-7
v_gene: TRBV18
CDR3aa: CASSVTSGYEQYF

j_gene: TRBJ2-1
v_gene: TRBV11-3
CDR3aa: CAPYDPTRLTSGRTNEQFF

j_gene: TRBJ2-3
v_gene: TRBV9
CDR3aa: CASSPTSAIRPDTQYF

j_gene: TRBJ1-1
v_gene: TRBV12-5
CDR3aa: CASGRDIHSEAFF